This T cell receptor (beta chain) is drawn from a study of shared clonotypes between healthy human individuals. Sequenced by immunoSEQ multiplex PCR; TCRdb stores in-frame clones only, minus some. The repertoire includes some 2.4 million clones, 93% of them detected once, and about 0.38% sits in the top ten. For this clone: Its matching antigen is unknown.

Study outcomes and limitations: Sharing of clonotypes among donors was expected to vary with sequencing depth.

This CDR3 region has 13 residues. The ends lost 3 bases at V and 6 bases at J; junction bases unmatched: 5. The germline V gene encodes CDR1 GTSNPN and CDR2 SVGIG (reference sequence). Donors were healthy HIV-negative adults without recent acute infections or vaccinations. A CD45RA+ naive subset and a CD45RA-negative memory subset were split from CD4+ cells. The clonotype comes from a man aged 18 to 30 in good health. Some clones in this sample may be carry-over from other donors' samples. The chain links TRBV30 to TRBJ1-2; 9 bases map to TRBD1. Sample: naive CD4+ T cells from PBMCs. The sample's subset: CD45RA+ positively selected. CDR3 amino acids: CAWSADRGDGYTF. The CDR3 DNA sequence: TGTGCCTGGAGCGCGGACAGGGGAGATGGCTACACCTTC.